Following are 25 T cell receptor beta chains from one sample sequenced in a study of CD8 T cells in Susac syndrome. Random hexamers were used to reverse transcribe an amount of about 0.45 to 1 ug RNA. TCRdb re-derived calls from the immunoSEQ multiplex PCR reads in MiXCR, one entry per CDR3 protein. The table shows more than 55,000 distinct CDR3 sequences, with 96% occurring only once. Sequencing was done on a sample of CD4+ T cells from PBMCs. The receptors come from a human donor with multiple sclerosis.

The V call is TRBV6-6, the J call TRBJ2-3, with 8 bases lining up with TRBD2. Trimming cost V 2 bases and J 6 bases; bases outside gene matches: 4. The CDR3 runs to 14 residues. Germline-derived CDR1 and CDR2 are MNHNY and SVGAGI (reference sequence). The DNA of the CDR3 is TGTGCCAGCAGTTACGGTAGCGGGGCTGATACGCAGTATTTT. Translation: CASSYGSGADTQYF.

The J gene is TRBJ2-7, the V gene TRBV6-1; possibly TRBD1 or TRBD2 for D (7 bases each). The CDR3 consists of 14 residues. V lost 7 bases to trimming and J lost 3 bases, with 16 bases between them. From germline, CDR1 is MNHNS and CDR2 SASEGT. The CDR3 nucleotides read TGTGCCAGCACTTCAGGGGGGGGAAGCTACGAGCAGTACTTC. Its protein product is CASTSGGGSYEQYF.

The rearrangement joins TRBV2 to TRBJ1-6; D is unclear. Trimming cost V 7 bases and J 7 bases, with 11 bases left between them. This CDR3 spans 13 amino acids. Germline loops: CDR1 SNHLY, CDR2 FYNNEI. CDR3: CASTETGNSPLHF. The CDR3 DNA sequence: TGTGCCAGCACAGAGACGGGGAATTCACCCCTCCACTTT.

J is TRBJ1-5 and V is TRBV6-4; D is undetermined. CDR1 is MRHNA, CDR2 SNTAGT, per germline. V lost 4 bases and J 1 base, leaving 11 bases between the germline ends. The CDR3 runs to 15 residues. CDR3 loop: CASSVMWGSNQPQHF. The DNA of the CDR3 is TGTGCCAGCAGTGTTATGTGGGGAAGCAATCAGCCCCAGCATTTT.

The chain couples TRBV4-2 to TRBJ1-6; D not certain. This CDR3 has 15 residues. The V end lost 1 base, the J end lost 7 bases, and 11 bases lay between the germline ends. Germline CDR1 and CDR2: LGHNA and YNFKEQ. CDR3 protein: CASSQGGRFNSPLHF. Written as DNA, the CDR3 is TGTGCCAGCAGCCAAGGTGGGCGTTTCAATTCACCCCTCCACTTT.

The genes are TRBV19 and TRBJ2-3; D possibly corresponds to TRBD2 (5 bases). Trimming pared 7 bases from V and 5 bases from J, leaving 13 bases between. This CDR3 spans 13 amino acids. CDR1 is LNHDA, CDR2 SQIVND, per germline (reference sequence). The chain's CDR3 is CASTPLGGDTQYF. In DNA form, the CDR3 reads TGTGCCAGTACCCCACTCGGAGGAGATACGCAGTATTTT.

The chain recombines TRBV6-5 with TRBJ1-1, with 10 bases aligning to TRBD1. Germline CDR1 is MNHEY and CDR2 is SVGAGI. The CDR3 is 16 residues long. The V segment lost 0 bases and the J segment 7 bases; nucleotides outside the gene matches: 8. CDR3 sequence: CASSYSIDRGLSEAFF. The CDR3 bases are TGTGCCAGCAGTTACTCGATTGACAGGGGGCTAAGTGAAGCTTTCTTT.

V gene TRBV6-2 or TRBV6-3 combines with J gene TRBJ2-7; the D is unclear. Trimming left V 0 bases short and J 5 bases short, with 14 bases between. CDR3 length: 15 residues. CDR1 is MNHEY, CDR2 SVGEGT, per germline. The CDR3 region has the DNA TGTGCCAGCAGTTACTCGGTTAGGGAACCAGACGAGCAGTACTTC. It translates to CASSYSVREPDEQYF.

The CDR3 reads CASSYPPVSSSYNEQFF. As DNA, the CDR3 is TGTGCCAGCAGCTACCCGCCTGTTTCGAGCTCCTACAATGAGCAGTTCTTC. V usage is TRBV13 and J usage is TRBJ2-1; D gene ambiguous. Trimming took 4 bases from V and 0 from J, leaving 16 bases between them. The CDR3 totals 17 residues. Germline-derived CDR1 and CDR2 are PRHDT and FYEKMQ (reference sequence).

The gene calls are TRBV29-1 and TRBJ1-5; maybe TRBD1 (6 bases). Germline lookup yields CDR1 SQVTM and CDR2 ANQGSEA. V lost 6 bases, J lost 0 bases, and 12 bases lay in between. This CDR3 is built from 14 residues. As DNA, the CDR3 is TGCAGCGTCCAAACGGGACATAGCAATCAGCCCCAGCATTTT. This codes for CSVQTGHSNQPQHF.

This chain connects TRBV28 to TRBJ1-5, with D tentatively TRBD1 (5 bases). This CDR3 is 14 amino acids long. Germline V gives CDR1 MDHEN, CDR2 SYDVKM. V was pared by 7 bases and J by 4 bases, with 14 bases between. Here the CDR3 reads CASTNAGRNQPQHF. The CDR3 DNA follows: TGTGCCAGCACCAACGCGGGACGGAATCAGCCCCAGCATTTT. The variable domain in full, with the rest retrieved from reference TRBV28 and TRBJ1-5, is DVKVTQSSRYLVKRTGEKVFLECVQDMDHENMFWYRQDPGLGLRLIYFSYDVKMKEKGDIPEGYSVSREKKERFSLILESASTNQTSMYLCASTNAGRNQPQHFGDGTRLSIL.

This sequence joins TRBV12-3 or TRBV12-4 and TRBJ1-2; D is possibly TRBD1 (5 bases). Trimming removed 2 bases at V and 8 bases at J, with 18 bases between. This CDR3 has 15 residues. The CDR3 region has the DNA TGTGCCAGCAGTTTATCGGCTGGGGGGATGGAAGGCTACACCTTC. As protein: CASSLSAGGMEGYTF.

The CDR3 sequence is CASSTQTGGRNQPQHF. In nucleotides, the CDR3 is TGTGCCAGTAGTACGCAGACAGGGGGCCGGAATCAGCCCCAGCATTTT. The chain couples TRBV19 to TRBJ1-5; TRBD1 aligns across 10 bases. The CDR3 covers 16 residues. V lost 4 bases and J lost 4; bases outside the gene matches: 7. From germline, CDR1 is LNHDA and CDR2 SQIVND (reference sequence). Combining the CDR3 with reference TRBV19 and TRBJ1-5 gives the whole variable domain DGGITQSPKYLFRKEGQNVTLSCEQNLNHDAMYWYRQDPGQGLRLIYYSQIVNDFQKGDIAEGYSVSREKKESFPLTVTSAQKNPTAFYLCASSTQTGGRNQPQHFGDGTRLSIL.

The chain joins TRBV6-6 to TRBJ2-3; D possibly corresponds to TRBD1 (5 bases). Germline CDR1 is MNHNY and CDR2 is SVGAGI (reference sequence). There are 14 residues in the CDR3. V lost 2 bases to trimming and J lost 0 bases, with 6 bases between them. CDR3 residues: CASSYRGSTDTQYF. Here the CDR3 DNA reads TGTGCCAGCAGTTACAGGGGTAGCACAGATACGCAGTATTTT.

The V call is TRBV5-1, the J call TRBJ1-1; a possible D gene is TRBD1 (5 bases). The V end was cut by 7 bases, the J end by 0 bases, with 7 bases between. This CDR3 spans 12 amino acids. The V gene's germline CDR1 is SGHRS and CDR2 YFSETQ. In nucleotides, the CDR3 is TGCGCCAGCCGACAGCTGAACACTGAAGCTTTCTTT. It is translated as CASRQLNTEAFF.

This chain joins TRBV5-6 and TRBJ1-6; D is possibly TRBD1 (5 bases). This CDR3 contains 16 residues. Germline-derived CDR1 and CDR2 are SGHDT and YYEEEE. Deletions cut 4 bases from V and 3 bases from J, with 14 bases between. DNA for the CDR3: TGTGCCAGCAGCCCGGGGACGGCTAGCTATAATTCACCCCTCCACTTT. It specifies CASSPGTASYNSPLHF.

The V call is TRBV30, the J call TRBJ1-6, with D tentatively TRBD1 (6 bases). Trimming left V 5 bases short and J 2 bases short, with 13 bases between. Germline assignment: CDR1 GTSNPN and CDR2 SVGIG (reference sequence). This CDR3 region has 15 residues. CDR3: CAWGQFNPYNSPLHF. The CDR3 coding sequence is TGTGCCTGGGGACAGTTCAATCCCTATAATTCACCCCTCCACTTT.

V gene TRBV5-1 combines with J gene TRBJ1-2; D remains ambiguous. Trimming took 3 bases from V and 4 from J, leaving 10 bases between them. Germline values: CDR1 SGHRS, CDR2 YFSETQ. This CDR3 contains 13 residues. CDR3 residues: CASSWELGYGYTF. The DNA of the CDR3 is TGCGCCAGCAGCTGGGAGCTAGGCTATGGCTACACCTTC.

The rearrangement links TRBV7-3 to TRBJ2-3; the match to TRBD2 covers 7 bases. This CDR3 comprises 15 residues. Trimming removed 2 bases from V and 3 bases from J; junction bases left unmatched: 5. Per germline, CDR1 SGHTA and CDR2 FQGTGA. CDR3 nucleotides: TGTGCCAGCAGCTTATCTGCCGGGGGGACAGATACGCAGTATTTT. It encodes CASSLSAGGTDTQYF. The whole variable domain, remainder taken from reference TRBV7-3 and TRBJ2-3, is GAGVSQTPSNKVTEKGKYVELRCDPISGHTALYWYRQSLGQGPEFLIYFQGTGAADDSGLPNDRFFAVRPEGSVSTLKIQRTERGDSAVYLCASSLSAGGTDTQYFGPGTRLTVL.

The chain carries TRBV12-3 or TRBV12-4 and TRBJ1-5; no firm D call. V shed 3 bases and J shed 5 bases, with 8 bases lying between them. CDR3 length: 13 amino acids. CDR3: CASSLTRDQPQHF. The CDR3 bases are TGTGCCAGCAGTTTGACGCGAGATCAGCCCCAGCATTTT.

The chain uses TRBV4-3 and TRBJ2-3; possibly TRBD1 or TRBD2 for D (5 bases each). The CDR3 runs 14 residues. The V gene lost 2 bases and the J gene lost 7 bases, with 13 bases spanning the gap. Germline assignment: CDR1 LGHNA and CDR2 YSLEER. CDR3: CASSQNRDLYTQYF. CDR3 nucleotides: TGCGCCAGCAGCCAAAACCGGGACCTCTATACGCAGTATTTT.

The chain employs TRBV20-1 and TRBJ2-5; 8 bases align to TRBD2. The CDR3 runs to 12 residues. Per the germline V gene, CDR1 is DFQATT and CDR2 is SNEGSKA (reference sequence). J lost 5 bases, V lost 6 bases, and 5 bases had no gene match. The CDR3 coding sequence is TGCAGTGCCCCGGGGGGGCGGGAGACCCAGTACTTC. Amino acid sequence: CSAPGGRETQYF.

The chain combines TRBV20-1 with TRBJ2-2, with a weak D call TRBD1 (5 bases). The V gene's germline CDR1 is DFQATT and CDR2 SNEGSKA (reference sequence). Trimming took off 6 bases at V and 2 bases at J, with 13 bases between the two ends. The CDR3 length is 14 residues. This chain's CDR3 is CSARGRFNTGELFF. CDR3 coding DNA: TGCAGTGCAAGGGGCAGATTCAACACCGGGGAGCTGTTTTTT.

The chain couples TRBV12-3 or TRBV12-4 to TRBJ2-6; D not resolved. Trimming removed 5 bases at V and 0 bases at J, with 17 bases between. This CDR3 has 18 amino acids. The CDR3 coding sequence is TGTGCCAGCAGTCACCTTCCCACACCGACCTCTGGGGCCAACGTCCTGACTTTC. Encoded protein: CASSHLPTPTSGANVLTF.

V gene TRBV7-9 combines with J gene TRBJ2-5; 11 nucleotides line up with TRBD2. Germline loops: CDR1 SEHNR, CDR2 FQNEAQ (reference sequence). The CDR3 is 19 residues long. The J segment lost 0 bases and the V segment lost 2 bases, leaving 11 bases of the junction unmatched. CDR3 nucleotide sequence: TGTGCCAGCAGCTTAAGTGTTGGTAGCGGGGGGGCTAACCAAGAGACCCAGTACTTC. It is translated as CASSLSVGSGGANQETQYF.